The 17 T cell receptor beta chains presented below share a single source sample, sequenced in a study of blood T cells in healthy people across ages. Together with a sample-barcoded 5' primer, a J-beta primer mix was included in a second PCR lasting about 6 to 11 cycles. TCRdb independently ran MiXCR on the 5' RACE reads; one entry per CDR3 protein. Of some 710,000 distinct CDR3 sequences listed, about 45% are singletons. The sequencing sample was made of blood. Receptors were obtained from a man at least 80 years old in good health.

The V call is TRBV20-1, the J call TRBJ2-3; D perhaps matches TRBD1 (5 bases). The germline CDR1 and CDR2 sequences are DFQATT and SNEGSKA (reference sequence). The length of the CDR3 is 15 residues. Trimming left V 6 bases short and J 4 bases short, with 20 bases between. The CDR3 protein is CSALSQGLAPDTQYF. The CDR3 nucleotides are TGCAGTGCCCTCTCCCAGGGTCTGGCTCCAGATACGCAGTATTTT.

This clonotype was observed a handful of times. V is TRBV25-1 and J is TRBJ2-6; perhaps TRBD2 as D (6 bases). Trimming took off 6 bases at V and 0 bases at J, with 12 bases between the two ends. This CDR3 has 16 residues. The germline gives CDR1 MGHDK, CDR2 SYGVNS. CDR3 DNA: TGTGCCAGCAGGGGGACTTTGAGCTCTGGGGCCAACGTCCTGACTTTC. Amino acids: CASRGTLSSGANVLTF.

In this sample, this clonotype turned up a few times. The genes are TRBV30 and TRBJ2-1; a possible D gene is TRBD2 (5 bases). Germline CDR1 reads GTSNPN; CDR2 reads SVGIG (reference sequence). The CDR3 runs 13 residues. V gave up 1 base and J gave up 6 bases, with 10 bases separating them. CDR3 sequence: CAWSAGSTNEQFF. The CDR3 DNA is TGTGCCTGGAGTGCGGGATCGACCAATGAGCAGTTCTTC.

The chain couples TRBV3-1 to TRBJ2-3; 7 positions agree with TRBD2. CDR3 size: 13 residues. Germline V lookup: CDR1 LGHDT, CDR2 YNNKEL (reference sequence). V was clipped by 8 bases and J by 5 bases; unmatched bases: 7. The CDR3 coding sequence is TGTGCCAGCGGGGGGGACCGACGAGATACGCAGTATTTT. It specifies CASGGDRRDTQYF.

This rearrangement joins TRBV15 to TRBJ2-7, with no clear D. This CDR3 has 15 residues. Germline V gene sequence: CDR1 LNHNV, CDR2 YYDKDF (reference sequence). Trimming removed 3 bases at V and 1 base at J, with 13 bases between. For the CDR3, the DNA is TGTGCCACCAGCAGCCCTTTGGACGGATCCTACGAGCAGTACTTC. It yields the protein CATSSPLDGSYEQYF.

This sequence joins TRBV7-8 and TRBJ2-5; no definite D call. This CDR3 is 15 amino acids long. The germline CDR1 and CDR2 sequences are SGHVS and FQNEAQ. V shed 5 bases and J shed 11 bases, with 24 bases lying between them. The CDR3 DNA sequence: TGTGCCAGCAGCCCTCCTTCCGTGGGCCTAAATGAGCAGTACTTC. Translating gives CASSPPSVGLNEQYF.

This clonotype showed up just a few times. The rearrangement uses TRBV12-3 or TRBV12-4 and TRBJ2-7, with 14 positions matching TRBD2. The CDR3 loop spans 14 amino acids. V gave up 8 bases and J gave up 10 bases; unmatched junction bases: 10. CDR3 sequence: CASSQGLAGEFQYF. The CDR3 DNA reads as TGTGCCAGCTCTCAGGGACTAGCGGGGGAATTCCAGTACTTC.

In its sample, this clonotype was seen many times. The chain carries TRBV5-1 and TRBJ2-2; no firm D call. The CDR3 runs 14 residues. Germline lookup yields CDR1 SGHRS and CDR2 YFSETQ. The V gene lost 4 bases and the J gene lost 1 base, with 8 bases spanning the gap. The CDR3 region is CASSVAGNTGELFF. The CDR3 DNA follows: TGCGCCAGCAGCGTGGCAGGGAACACCGGGGAGCTGTTTTTT.

The rearrangement uses TRBV6-1 and TRBJ2-5, with D perhaps TRBD1 (6 bases). The germline V and J ends were trimmed by 1 base and 1 base, with 10 bases remaining between them. This CDR3 region has 15 residues. The germline V gene has CDR1 MNHNS and CDR2 SASEGT. The chain's CDR3 is CASSEVWTAQETQYF. CDR3 nucleotide sequence: TGTGCCAGCAGTGAAGTATGGACAGCCCAAGAGACCCAGTACTTC.

This clonotype was counted ten times or more. V and J are TRBV28 and TRBJ2-3, with a weak D call TRBD1 (6 bases). V was pared by 11 bases and J by 5 bases, with 11 bases between. The germline V gene has CDR1 MDHEN and CDR2 SYDVKM. CDR3 length: 11 amino acids. This CDR3 is CASRGGDTQYF. The CDR3 DNA is TGTGCCTCCAGAGGGGGAGATACGCAGTATTTT.

CDR3 coding DNA: TGTGCCAGCAGCGTAGAACTAGCGGGAGGATCTGAGCAGTTCTTC. It translates to CASSVELAGGSEQFF. This rearrangement joins TRBV9 to TRBJ2-1, with 12 bases aligning to TRBD2. The CDR3 contains 15 residues. V lost 0 bases, J lost 9 bases, and 4 bases stayed unmatched. Germline lookup yields CDR1 SGDLS and CDR2 YYNGEE.

This clonotype was picked up many times. The V and J genes are TRBV5-1 and TRBJ2-1; tentatively, D is TRBD1 (6 bases). The V gene lost 1 base and the J gene lost 5 bases, with 16 bases spanning the gap. The CDR3 has 16 amino acids. In germline, CDR1 is SGHRS, CDR2 YFSETQ. The CDR3 sequence: CASSLKGAGANNEQFF. As DNA, the CDR3 is TGCGCCAGCAGCTTGAAGGGTGCAGGGGCCAACAATGAGCAGTTCTTC.

This chain links TRBV4-1 with TRBJ2-1, with D possibly being TRBD2 (6 bases). The CDR3 covers 15 residues. Germline V CDR1 and CDR2: MGHRA, YSYEKL. V lost 2 bases, J lost 6 bases, and 14 bases lay in between. The CDR3 is CASSQKGLSFNEQFF. The CDR3 nucleotides read TGCGCCAGCAGCCAAAAGGGACTGTCATTCAATGAGCAGTTCTTC.

This clonotype was seen only a few times. This chain connects TRBV27 to TRBJ2-5; a weak D match, TRBD2 (5 bases). Germline CDR1 MNHEY, CDR2 SMNVEV (reference sequence). Trimming pared 4 bases from V and 1 base from J, leaving 10 bases between. CDR3 length equals 14 residues. CDR3 DNA sequence: TGTGCCAGCAGTTATTTGCGGGCCCAAGAGACCCAGTACTTC. Amino acid sequence: CASSYLRAQETQYF.

This clonotype occurred many times. The rearrangement joins TRBV4-3 to TRBJ2-5; no clear D gene. From germline, CDR1 is LGHNA and CDR2 YSLEER. The CDR3 has 13 residues. The germline V and J ends were trimmed by 0 bases and 1 base, with 3 bases remaining between them. CDR3 region: CASSQDLQETQYF. CDR3 nucleotides: TGCGCCAGCAGCCAAGACCTCCAAGAGACCCAGTACTTC.

This rearrangement joins TRBV7-2 to TRBJ2-5; TRBD1 matches 10 bases. This CDR3 has 15 amino acids. CDR1 is SGHTA and CDR2 is FQGNSA in the germline V gene. The junction had 7 bases not matched to a gene; V was cut back by 5 bases and J by 4 bases. This CDR3 is CASSIPTGGLETQYF. The CDR3 bases are TGTGCCAGCAGCATCCCGACAGGGGGCTTAGAGACCCAGTACTTC. Full variable domain (missing parts from reference TRBV7-2 and TRBJ2-5): GAGVSQSPSNKVTEKGKDVELRCDPISGHTALYWYRQSLGQGLEFLIYFQGNSAPDKSGLPSDRFSAERTGGSVSTLTIQRTQQEDSAVYLCASSIPTGGLETQYFGPGTRLLVL.

This rearrangement joins TRBV6-6 to TRBJ1-5; unclear D gene. The CDR3 is 13 amino acids. CDR1 and CDR2 from the germline V gene are MNHNY and SVGAGI (reference sequence). Between the trimmed V and J ends, which lost 5 bases and 4 bases, there was a span of 9 bases. CDR3 amino acids: CASSTSYNQPQHF. The CDR3 coding sequence is TGTGCCAGCAGTACTTCATATAATCAGCCCCAGCATTTT.